A single sample gave rise to the 21 T cell receptor beta chains below, sequenced in a study of a mutant IDH1 vaccine in newly diagnosed glioma. Noted time point: week 47, end of study. Topical imiquimod was applied with each vaccine dose, which held 300 ug of mutant IDH1 20-mer peptide. This table comes from immunoSEQ multiplex PCR, and its TCRdb copy is limited to in-frame clones, with some not included. The table records roughly 86,000 clones, under 90% of them present only once. No cognate antigen is known for these TCRs. This material consisted of PBMCs, taken from a glioma patient whose treatment included an IDH1 peptide vaccine. The receptors shown here come from a woman in her forties or fifties with glioma.

V usage is TRBV19 and J usage is TRBJ2-2; D gene unclear. Germline assignment: CDR1 LNHDA and CDR2 SQIVND (reference sequence). The CDR3 sequence is 13 residues long. V shed 4 bases and J shed 6 bases, with 9 bases lying between them. The CDR3 loop reads CASSTRTAGELFF. DNA for the CDR3: TGTGCCAGTAGTACCCGGACCGCCGGGGAGCTGTTTTTT.

About this clone: Distinct nucleotide sequences in the sample also encode this CDR3. V and J are TRBV5-1 and TRBJ2-7; 11 bases are a match to TRBD2. The CDR3 length is 15 residues. The J segment lost 5 bases and the V segment lost 6 bases, leaving 10 bases of the junction unmatched. The germline V gene encodes CDR1 SGHRS and CDR2 YFSETQ. Written as DNA, the CDR3 is TGCGCCAGCACCCAACTAGCGGGAGCTCCCGACGAGCAGTACTTC. It specifies CASTQLAGAPDEQYF.

This rearrangement joins TRBV7-3 to TRBJ2-3, with a possible D match to TRBD2 (5 bases). CDR3 length: 14 residues. The germline gives CDR1 SGHTA, CDR2 FQGTGA. Trimming left V 6 bases short and J 6 bases short, with 16 bases between. CDR3 loop: CASRRTLSGDTQYF. CDR3 DNA sequence: TGTGCCAGCAGGCGGACTCTGTCGGGGGATACGCAGTATTTT.

The J gene is TRBJ1-4, the V gene TRBV19; the D is unclear. CDR1 and CDR2 from the germline V gene are LNHDA and SQIVND (reference sequence). CDR3 length: 11 amino acids. The V end was cut by 7 bases, the J end by 5 bases, with 5 bases between. In nucleotides, the CDR3 is TGTGCCAGTAACAAGAATGAAAAACTGTTTTTT. Its protein is CASNKNEKLFF.

V usage is TRBV6-4 and J usage is TRBJ1-1, with D unclear. The germline V gene encodes CDR1 MRHNA and CDR2 SNTAGT. This CDR3 region has 15 residues. V was trimmed by 0 bases and J by 4 bases, leaving 12 bases between them. CDR3 sequence (DNA): TGTGCCAGCAGTGACTCAGGGAACGGGGTCACTGAAGCTTTCTTT. Protein product: CASSDSGNGVTEAFF.

This clone is a singleton in its sample. The genes are TRBV29-1 and TRBJ1-2; D unresolved. V was shortened by 4 bases and J by 4 bases, with 10 bases between the two germline ends. Germline V gene lookup returns CDR1 SQVTM and CDR2 ANQGSEA. This CDR3 is 12 amino acids long. DNA for the CDR3: TGCAGCGTTGCCACGACCTCCTATGGCTACACCTTC. It codes for CSVATTSYGYTF.

The CDR3 bases are TGTGCCAGCTCACCCCCGGGACTAGCGGGCGGCCACTACAATGAGCAGTTCTTC. Encoded protein: CASSPPGLAGGHYNEQFF. This sequence joins TRBV18 and TRBJ2-1, with 12 positions matching TRBD2. The germline V gene encodes CDR1 KGHSH and CDR2 LQKENI. The CDR3 loop spans 18 amino acids. V gave up 3 bases and J gave up 3 bases; unmatched junction bases: 9. Variable domain in full (rest from reference TRBV18 and TRBJ2-1): NAGVMQNPRHLVRRRGQEARLRCSPMKGHSHVYWYRQLPEEGLKFMVYLQKENIIDESGMPKERFSAEFPKEGPSILRIQQVVRGDSAAYFCASSPPGLAGGHYNEQFFGPGTRLTVL.

The V and J genes are TRBV9 and TRBJ2-7; a possible D gene is TRBD1 (5 bases). This CDR3 is 14 amino acids long. CDR1 is SGDLS and CDR2 is YYNGEE in the germline V gene. With 3 bases removed from V and 4 bases from J, the gap between germline ends came to 14 bases. This CDR3 is CASSGAGPPYEQYF. For the CDR3, the DNA is TGTGCCAGCAGCGGGGCAGGGCCTCCATACGAGCAGTACTTC. The full variable domain, completed using reference TRBV9 and TRBJ2-7, is DSGVTQTPKHLITATGQRVTLRCSPRSGDLSVYWYQQSLDQGLQFLIQYYNGEERAKGNILERFSAQQFPDLHSELNLSSLELGDSALYFCASSGAGPPYEQYFGPGTRLTVT.

The rearrangement joins TRBV5-4 to TRBJ1-4, with TRBD1 identical over 8 bases. The germline V gene encodes CDR1 SGHNT and CDR2 YYREEE (reference sequence). Trimming at V came to 0 bases and at J to 7 bases, leaving 5 bases not matched to a gene. The CDR3 is 15 amino acids. The CDR3 is CASSLGVDRAEKLFF. CDR3 bases: TGTGCCAGCAGCTTGGGGGTGGACAGGGCTGAAAAACTGTTTTTT.

This chain connects TRBV10-3 to TRBJ1-3, with a possible D match to TRBD1 (6 bases). The V end was cut by 2 bases, the J end by 4 bases, with 9 bases between. From germline, CDR1 is ENHRY and CDR2 SYGVKD. This CDR3 spans 14 amino acids. CDR3 nucleotide sequence: TGTGCCATCAGTGAGAGGACAGCCGGAAACACCATATATTTT. This translates into CAISERTAGNTIYF.

The V call is TRBV7-9, the J call TRBJ2-7, with 11 bases matching TRBD1. This CDR3 has 16 amino acids. Trimming cost V 6 bases and J 2 bases; bases outside gene matches: 9. Germline assignment: CDR1 SEHNR and CDR2 FQNEAQ (reference sequence). The chain's CDR3 is CASSPLGQGVPYEQYF. The CDR3 DNA follows: TGTGCCAGCAGTCCATTGGGACAGGGGGTCCCCTACGAGCAGTACTTC.

This clone was counted a single time. The rearrangement joins TRBV6-5 to TRBJ2-7, with D unclear. The germline V gene has CDR1 MNHEY and CDR2 SVGAGI. Between the trimmed V and J ends, which lost 8 bases and 6 bases, there was a span of 14 bases. The CDR3 contains 12 residues. CDR3 region: CASGRPGPEQYF. The CDR3 DNA sequence: TGTGCCAGCGGACGACCCGGGCCCGAGCAGTACTTC.

The rearrangement joins TRBV9 to TRBJ2-3; maybe TRBD2 (6 bases). The CDR3 extends over 16 amino acids. The V gene's germline CDR1 is SGDLS and CDR2 YYNGEE. V was trimmed by 3 bases and J by 5 bases, leaving 19 bases between them. CDR3 bases: TGTGCCAGCAGCGGACGCAGTTCGGGAGCGGGAGATACGCAGTATTTT. Translated, it gives CASSGRSSGAGDTQYF. Using reference TRBV9 and TRBJ2-3 for the parts outside the CDR3, the full variable domain is DSGVTQTPKHLITATGQRVTLRCSPRSGDLSVYWYQQSLDQGLQFLIQYYNGEERAKGNILERFSAQQFPDLHSELNLSSLELGDSALYFCASSGRSSGAGDTQYFGPGTRLTVL.

The genes are TRBV28 and TRBJ1-2, with D perhaps TRBD1 (5 bases). The CDR3 is 14 residues long. The V end was cut by 2 bases, the J end by 8 bases, with 15 bases between. Germline CDR1 MDHEN, CDR2 SYDVKM. The CDR3 nucleotides are TGTGCCAGCAGTTTAGGCCGCCGGGGGGACGGCTACACCTTC. It codes for CASSLGRRGDGYTF.

The V and J genes are TRBV21-1 and TRBJ2-5; the DNA was not used to check the table's D call, TRBD2. TRBV21-1 represents a pseudogene. The CDR3 has 15 residues. The CDR3 is CASSKGSGRAETQYF. The DNA of the CDR3 is TGTGCCAGCAGCAAAGGGAGCGGGAGAGCAGAGACCCAGTACTTC.

The chain links TRBV5-1 to TRBJ1-1; D uncertain. The CDR3 loop spans 13 amino acids. The germline V gene encodes CDR1 SGHRS and CDR2 YFSETQ. The V end was cut by 7 bases, the J end by 4 bases, with 14 bases between. The CDR3 coding sequence is TGCGCCAGCGCCAGAAGAGAAGGCACTGAAGCTTTCTTT. Amino acids: CASARREGTEAFF.

This chain connects TRBV19 to TRBJ2-2; 13 bases agree with TRBD2. The germline CDR1 and CDR2 sequences are LNHDA and SQIVND (reference sequence). The CDR3 length is 17 residues. V shed 4 bases, J shed 8 bases, and the junction held 10 bases outside the gene matches. CDR3 amino acids: CASSTPRTSGSMGELFF. The CDR3 DNA is TGTGCCAGTAGTACCCCCCGGACTAGCGGGAGTATGGGGGAGCTGTTTTTT.

V is TRBV21-1 and J is TRBJ1-2; the table gives TRBD1 as D, unverified against the DNA. TRBV21-1 is a pseudogene. The CDR3 consists of 18 residues. CDR3 DNA sequence: TGTGCCAGCAGCAAAATTTCCAAAGAACACCGGGACAGCTATGGCTACACCTTC. This gives the protein CASSKISKEHRDSYGYTF.

This clone was picked up one time. The V and J genes are TRBV5-4 and TRBJ2-5; D gene uncertain. Germline CDR1 is SGHNT and CDR2 is YYREEE (reference sequence). The CDR3 sequence is 11 residues long. V dropped 0 bases and J dropped 4 bases, with 1 base sitting between them. This CDR3 reads CASSLAETQYF. CDR3 bases: TGTGCCAGCAGCTTGGCAGAGACCCAGTACTTC. The full variable domain, its missing parts supplied by reference TRBV5-4 and TRBJ2-5, is ETGVTQSPTHLIKTRGQQVTLRCSSQSGHNTVSWYQQALGQGPQFIFQYYREEENGRGNFPPRFSGLQFPNYSSELNVNALELDDSALYLCASSLAETQYFGPGTRLLVL.

This clone was detected only once. The V and J genes are TRBV7-2 and TRBJ2-7, with no clear D. The germline V gene has CDR1 SGHTA and CDR2 FQGNSA. The CDR3 runs 11 residues. The germline V and J ends were trimmed by 6 bases and 2 bases, with 5 bases remaining between them. CDR3 in amino acids: CASRLAYEQYF. Here the CDR3 DNA reads TGTGCCAGCAGACTGGCCTACGAGCAGTACTTC. Looking up the rest from reference TRBV7-2 and TRBJ2-7 gives the full variable domain: GAGVSQSPSNKVTEKGKDVELRCDPISGHTALYWYRQSLGQGLEFLIYFQGNSAPDKSGLPSDRFSAERTGGSVSTLTIQRTQQEDSAVYLCASRLAYEQYFGPGTRLTVT.

The chain is built from TRBV10-3 and TRBJ1-2, with a weak D call TRBD1 (6 bases). The CDR3 extends over 16 amino acids. Germline CDR1 reads ENHRY; CDR2 reads SYGVKD. V lost 0 bases, J lost 4 bases, and 15 bases lay in between. CDR3 amino acids: CAISESSGGAVYGYTF. CDR3 nucleotide sequence: TGTGCCATCAGTGAGTCGAGTGGGGGGGCGGTCTATGGCTACACCTTC.